The rows below give T cell receptor beta chains drawn from one sample of a study of blood T cells in healthy people across ages. TCRdb re-called the 5' RACE reads with MiXCR, one entry per CDR3 protein. The sample yields about 1.7 million distinct CDR3 sequences, 28% seen once. The sample comprised blood. The receptors originated from a woman aged 25 to 39 in good health. CDR3s include the opening cysteine and the closing phenylalanine or tryptophan.

v_call cdr3_aa
TRBV18 CASSQPGQPYNEQFF
TRBV5-1 CASSRLGTNRPYEQYF
TRBV9 CASSVGSRGGYEQFF
TRBV28 CASRPPGTSHEQYF
TRBV20-1 CSAREGGGETQYF
TRBV29-1 CSADDGRIYGYTF
TRBV28 CASSHTSGGYNEQFF
TRBV10-3 CAISDPRNRDNEQFF
TRBV7-9 CASSKNQGAIMNTEAFF
TRBV12-3/TRBV12-4 CASSLVGRRTEAFF